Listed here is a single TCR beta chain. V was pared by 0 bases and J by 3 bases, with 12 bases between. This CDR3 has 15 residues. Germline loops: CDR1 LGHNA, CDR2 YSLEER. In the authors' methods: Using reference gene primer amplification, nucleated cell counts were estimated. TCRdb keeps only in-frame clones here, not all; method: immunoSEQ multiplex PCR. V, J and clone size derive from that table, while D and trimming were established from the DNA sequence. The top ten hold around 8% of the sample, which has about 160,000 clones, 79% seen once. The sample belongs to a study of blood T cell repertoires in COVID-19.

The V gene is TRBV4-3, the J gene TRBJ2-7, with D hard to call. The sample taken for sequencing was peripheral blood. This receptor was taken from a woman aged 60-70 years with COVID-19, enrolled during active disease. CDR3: CASSQEIAASYEQYF. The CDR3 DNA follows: TGCGCCAGCAGCCAAGAAATAGCCGCCAGCTACGAGCAGTACTTC.